These T cell receptor beta chains were read from a single sample in a study of T cell repertoires in cytomegalovirus infection. Their target antigens are unknown. MiXCR was run by TCRdb on the reads, yielding one entry per CDR3 protein. The sample includes roughly 800,000 distinct CDR3 sequences, about 28% seen only once; the top ten take about an eighth. Sample: cultured CD8+ T cells from PBMCs, taken from culture after CMV antigen stimulation. Receptors were obtained from a human donor in good health (CMV status not recorded). Some clones in this sample may be carry-over from other donors' samples. CDR3s include the opening cysteine and the closing phenylalanine or tryptophan. Fields, in order: V gene, D gene, J gene, clone size, CDR3 protein, CDR3 DNA. The D gene is left open where the match is weak. The listing skips clone size in some rows; elsewhere it reads once, few, many or a size class.

TRBV15	NA	TRBJ2-6	few	CATSVPSGANVLTF	TGTGCCACCTCGGTCCCCTCTGGGGCCAACGTCCTGACTTTC
TRBV7-9	TRBD1	TRBJ1-2	NA	CASSLGSGQGPNYGYTF	TGTGCCAGCAGCTTAGGTTCGGGACAGGGGCCCAACTATGGCTACACCTTC
TRBV27	NA	TRBJ1-1	NA	CASSARRFEAFF	TGTGCCAGCAGTGCCAGACGTTTTGAAGCTTTCTTT
TRBV4-2	TRBD2	TRBJ2-1	NA	CASSPAPSGGYNEQFF	TGTGCCAGCAGCCCCGCCCCCAGCGGGGGTTACAATGAGCAGTTCTTC
TRBV7-2	NA	TRBJ1-5	NA	CASSLNRAVHQPQHF	TGTGCCAGCAGCCTTAACAGGGCTGTTCATCAGCCCCAGCATTTT
TRBV27	NA	TRBJ1-2	few	CASSSLGGNYGYTF	TGTGCCAGCAGCTCCCTGGGAGGGAACTATGGCTACACCTTC
TRBV14	TRBD1	TRBJ2-1	few	CASSQGGGHEQFF	TGTGCCAGCAGCCAAGGAGGGGGCCATGAGCAGTTCTTC
TRBV7-6	TRBD1	TRBJ1-1	many	CASSFQGGGTEAFF	TGTGCCAGCAGCTTTCAAGGGGGCGGCACTGAAGCTTTCTTT
TRBV4-2	NA	TRBJ2-7	NA	CASSQEYGSYEQYF	TGTGCCAGCAGCCAAGAATACGGGTCCTACGAGCAGTACTTC
TRBV13	NA	TRBJ1-2	many	CASSLGRRSNYGYTF	TGTGCCAGCAGCTTAGGCCGGCGTTCTAACTATGGCTACACCTTC
TRBV25-1	NA	TRBJ1-4	few	CAIAGARHEKLFF	TGTGCCATCGCCGGGGCCCGCCACGAAAAACTGTTTTTT
TRBV12-3/TRBV12-4	NA	TRBJ1-4	many	CASSLGATNEKLFF	TGTGCCAGCAGCCTAGGAGCAACTAATGAAAAACTGTTTTTT
TRBV7-8	NA	TRBJ1-5	NA	CASSLSVDQPQHF	TGTGCCAGCAGCTTATCAGTGGATCAGCCCCAGCATTTT
TRBV7-9	NA	TRBJ2-3	once	CASSFPGHSTDTQYF	TGTGCCAGCAGCTTCCCGGGACACTCGACAGATACGCAGTATTTT
TRBV7-6	NA	TRBJ2-2	few	CASSLSRRLNTGELFF	TGTGCCAGCAGCTTAAGTCGCCGGCTGAACACCGGGGAGCTGTTTTTT